This T cell receptor beta chain was recovered during a study of T cells in Graves' hyperthyroidism and ophthalmopathy. Study-wide results and limits: The model made its ophthalmopathy prediction, and onset followed a median 6.5 months later.

In regard to this clonotype: Its antigen is unknown.

RNA transcripts served as the template for amplifying TCR beta CDR3 regions. The HTBI primer set was used in a first-round RT-PCR of the TCR CDR3. TCRdb used MiXCR to reprocess the multiplex PCR reads, holding one entry per CDR3 protein. The repertoire holds some 180,000 distinct CDR3 sequences, with over 15% as singletons. Germline assignment: CDR1 SEHNR and CDR2 FQNEAQ (reference sequence). The length of the CDR3 is 13 residues. The V and J ends lost 5 bases and 8 bases respectively, with 13 bases between them. This clonotype was sampled from a woman aged 45-65 years with Graves' hyperthyroidism. Sequenced: blood. The chain joins TRBV7-9 to TRBJ2-1, with a possible D match to TRBD2 (6 bases). CDR3 loop: CASSPQTGDEQFF. The DNA for the CDR3 is TGTGCCAGCAGCCCCCAGACGGGAGATGAGCAGTTCTTC.